This T cell receptor beta chain was recorded in a study of cytomegalovirus exposure and HLA in healthy donors. Across the study: Assignment to the Caucasian-associated ancestry cluster applied to around 80% of the approximately 360 genotyped donors. Study findings and constraints: 87-base-pair reads could not separate some V segments, including TRBV6-2 and TRBV6-3.

The CDR3 spans 14 residues. Germline-derived CDR1 and CDR2 are SGHTA and FQGNSA. The V end was cut by 5 bases, the J end by 2 bases, with 13 bases between. Vbeta (60) and Jbeta (13) primers were used in the PCR. TCRdb keeps only in-frame clones here, not all; method: immunoSEQ multiplex PCR. The repertoire has over 150,000 clones, roughly 71% of them found once; the top ten carry almost 3%. A note on this clone: Its antigen is still unknown.

At sampling all donors were nominally healthy, likely with unrecorded immune exposures. This receptor was taken from a woman aged 45-59 years in good health and CMV-seropositive. Sequenced material: PBMCs. The chain employs TRBV7-2 and TRBJ2-7, with D maybe TRBD1 (6 bases). The CDR3 is CASSQFRGAYEQYF. In nucleotides, the CDR3 is TGTGCCAGCAGCCAATTCAGGGGTGCCTACGAGCAGTACTTC.